The 24 T cell receptor beta chains below come from one sample, sequenced in a study of shared clonotypes between healthy human individuals. Here immunoSEQ multiplex PCR was the method, and the copy in TCRdb shows in-frame clones only, minus some. The profile shows about 2.3 million clones, about 92% of them singletons. Sequencing was done on a sample of naive CD4+ T cells from PBMCs. The subset: CD45RA+ positively selected. The receptors here all came from a man aged 18 to 35 in good health. Some clones in this sample may be carry-over from other donors' samples.

CDR3 coding DNA: TGTGCCACTTGCCTCGCCGGGAGACAAGAGACCCAGTACTTC. Its protein is CATCLAGRQETQYF. The chain is built from TRBV5-4 and TRBJ2-5, with a tentative D call TRBD2 (6 bases). Between the trimmed V and J ends, which lost 9 bases and 2 bases, there was a span of 17 bases. From germline, CDR1 is SGHNT and CDR2 YYREEE (reference sequence). The CDR3 length is 14 residues.

The chain employs TRBV11-2 and TRBJ2-5; no clear D gene. This CDR3 has 14 amino acids. Trimming cost V 6 bases and J 9 bases, with 20 bases left between them. Per germline, CDR1 SGHAT and CDR2 FQNNGV. CDR3 sequence (DNA): TGTGCCAGCAGTCTCCGGTTCGGAGCCACGGCCCAGTACTTC. Its translation: CASSLRFGATAQYF.

The V call is TRBV28, the J call TRBJ2-1; 10 bases map to TRBD2. The germline V gene encodes CDR1 MDHEN and CDR2 SYDVKM. The CDR3 loop spans 17 amino acids. The V segment lost 3 bases and the J segment 3 bases; nucleotides outside the gene matches: 8. CDR3 amino acids: CASSFGRAGGVYNEQFF. CDR3 coding DNA: TGTGCCAGCAGTTTTGGCCGAGCGGGAGGGGTCTACAATGAGCAGTTCTTC.

The chain couples TRBV28 to TRBJ2-4; TRBD1 matches at 7 bases. The germline gives CDR1 MDHEN, CDR2 SYDVKM. V shed 7 bases and J 3 bases; nucleotides not matched to a gene: 6. CDR3 size: 14 residues. CDR3 sequence reads: CASKGTDGKNIQYF. The DNA for the CDR3 is TGTGCCAGCAAGGGGACAGATGGCAAAAACATTCAGTACTTC.

The chain combines TRBV5-1 with TRBJ2-3; the match to TRBD2 covers 7 bases. After removal of 0 bases from V and 1 base from J, the junction contained 5 bases not matched to a gene. The length of the CDR3 is 16 residues. CDR1 is SGHRS, CDR2 YFSETQ, per germline. In DNA, the CDR3 is TGCGCCAGCAGCTTGGCGCGTCTAGCGGGCACAGATACGCAGTATTTT. Amino acids: CASSLARLAGTDTQYF.

This sequence joins TRBV28 and TRBJ2-1, with a weak D call TRBD2 (7 bases). Germline V gives CDR1 MDHEN, CDR2 SYDVKM. V dropped 6 bases and J dropped 2 bases, with 17 bases sitting between them. The CDR3 consists of 16 residues. The CDR3 DNA follows: TGTGCCAGCAGCCTAGGGGGACTACTCGCCTACAATGAGCAGTTCTTC. Translation gives CASSLGGLLAYNEQFF.

V gene TRBV5-1 combines with J gene TRBJ2-5; TRBD1 might be the D (5 bases). There are 14 residues in the CDR3. Trimming stripped 0 bases from V and 5 bases from J, with 11 bases between. In germline, CDR1 is SGHRS, CDR2 YFSETQ. CDR3 DNA: TGCGCCAGCAGCTTGGTTCCAGGGTCGGAGACCCAGTACTTC. Amino acids: CASSLVPGSETQYF.

The sample holds one count of this clone. The rearrangement joins TRBV6-5 to TRBJ1-2; TRBD1 matches 7 bases. Germline V gene sequence: CDR1 MNHEY, CDR2 SVGAGI. This CDR3 comprises 13 residues. V trimming: 6 bases; J trimming: 4 bases; junction bases outside the gene matches: 5. This CDR3 reads CASRKTGFYGYTF. The DNA for the CDR3 is TGTGCCAGCAGGAAGACAGGGTTCTATGGCTACACCTTC.

The V call is TRBV5-6, the J call TRBJ2-3, with 13 bases fitting TRBD2. Trimming removed 4 bases from V and 6 bases from J; junction bases left unmatched: 11. This CDR3 contains 17 residues. Germline V CDR1 and CDR2: SGHDT, YYEEEE. The CDR3 region has the DNA TGTGCCAGCAGCGCCCCCTGGGGGACTAGCGGGGTGGATACGCAGTATTTT. This encodes CASSAPWGTSGVDTQYF.

V is TRBV9 and J is TRBJ1-1; D is possibly TRBD1 (5 bases). Between the trimmed V and J ends, which lost 2 bases and 1 base, there was a span of 18 bases. Per germline, CDR1 SGDLS and CDR2 YYNGEE. CDR3 length equals 17 residues. The CDR3 DNA reads TGTGCCAGCAGCGTCCACGGGACGCCTTACGGGAACACTGAAGCTTTCTTT. Protein product: CASSVHGTPYGNTEAFF. The whole variable domain, filled in from reference TRBV9 and TRBJ1-1, reads DSGVTQTPKHLITATGQRVTLRCSPRSGDLSVYWYQQSLDQGLQFLIQYYNGEERAKGNILERFSAQQFPDLHSELNLSSLELGDSALYFCASSVHGTPYGNTEAFFGQGTRLTVV.

This clone has just one count. This rearrangement joins TRBV7-9 to TRBJ2-2; D unresolved. Trimming took 3 bases from V and 3 from J, leaving 5 bases between them. This CDR3 contains 13 residues. The V gene's germline CDR1 is SEHNR and CDR2 FQNEAQ (reference sequence). The CDR3 sequence is CASSFIDTGELFF. The DNA for the CDR3 is TGTGCCAGCAGCTTTATTGACACCGGGGAGCTGTTTTTT. Together with reference TRBV7-9 and TRBJ2-2, the CDR3 gives the full variable domain: DTGVSQNPRHKITKRGQNVTFRCDPISEHNRLYWYRQTLGQGPEFLTYFQNEAQLEKSRLLSDRFSAERPKGSFSTLEIQRTEQGDSAMYLCASSFIDTGELFFGEGSRLTVL.

This chain connects TRBV18 to TRBJ1-2, with TRBD1 matching 10 bases. CDR3 length equals 15 residues. Germline V gene sequence: CDR1 KGHSH, CDR2 LQKENI. V lost 3 bases, J lost 12 bases, and 13 bases stayed unmatched. The CDR3 sequence is CASSPLRDRGPQDTF. CDR3 coding DNA: TGTGCCAGCTCACCTTTGAGGGACAGGGGCCCACAGGACACCTTC.

This clone was detected a few times. The chain links TRBV4-1 to TRBJ1-1, with TRBD1 matching 9 bases. CDR1 is MGHRA and CDR2 is YSYEKL in the germline V gene. The CDR3 length is 15 residues. Germline trimming cut 4 bases from V and 6 bases from J; bases unmatched to any gene: 9. CDR3 in amino acids: CASSPINRGRAEAFF. The CDR3 DNA reads as TGCGCCAGCAGCCCGATCAACAGGGGGCGGGCTGAAGCTTTCTTT.

The chain combines TRBV11-3 with TRBJ2-3; D not certain. The germline gives CDR1 SGHNT, CDR2 YENEEA. Trimming stripped 5 bases from V and 4 bases from J, with 19 bases between. The CDR3 has 16 residues. CDR3 bases: TGTGCCAGCAGCCAGACCCCCGTAATCGTCCCAGATACGCAGTATTTT. The encoded protein is CASSQTPVIVPDTQYF.

V and J are TRBV4-2 and TRBJ2-5, with D uncertain. Germline V gene sequence: CDR1 LGHNA, CDR2 YNFKEQ. The germline V and J ends were trimmed by 1 base and 2 bases, with 5 bases remaining between them. CDR3 length: 13 amino acids. CDR3 loop: CASSQAPQETQYF. The DNA for the CDR3 is TGTGCCAGCAGCCAAGCCCCTCAAGAGACCCAGTACTTC.

CDR3 nucleotide sequence: TGTGCCAGCAGTTTTGGGGGAGGGCCATCTAGAGATACGCAGTATTTT. Its translation: CASSFGGGPSRDTQYF. The chain has TRBV28 and TRBJ2-3; TRBD2 matches 7 bases. Unmatched junction bases numbered 11, after V lost 3 bases and J lost 5 bases. CDR1 and CDR2 from the germline V gene are MDHEN and SYDVKM. The CDR3 totals 16 residues. Together with reference TRBV28 and TRBJ2-3, the CDR3 gives the full variable domain: DVKVTQSSRYLVKRTGEKVFLECVQDMDHENMFWYRQDPGLGLRLIYFSYDVKMKEKGDIPEGYSVSREKKERFSLILESASTNQTSMYLCASSFGGGPSRDTQYFGPGTRLTVL.

This rearrangement joins TRBV11-2 to TRBJ1-4; D call uncertain. Germline lookup yields CDR1 SGHAT and CDR2 FQNNGV. CDR3 length: 13 residues. V shed 8 bases and J shed 8 bases, with 15 bases lying between them. Written as DNA, the CDR3 is TGTGCCAGCCATAATACGAGAGGAGAAAAACTGTTTTTT. Translation gives CASHNTRGEKLFF. The full variable domain, in which reference TRBV11-2 and TRBJ1-4 provide the parts outside the CDR3, is EAGVAQSPRYKIIEKRQSVAFWCNPISGHATLYWYQQILGQGPKLLIQFQNNGVVDDSQLPKDRFSAERLKGVDSTLKIQPAKLEDSAVYLCASHNTRGEKLFFGSGTQLSVL.

This rearrangement joins TRBV4-2 to TRBJ2-5; D gene ambiguous. Trimming took 3 bases from V and 2 from J, leaving 13 bases between them. The germline V gene encodes CDR1 LGHNA and CDR2 YNFKEQ. This CDR3 region has 15 residues. The CDR3 bases are TGTGCCAGCAGCCACAGCTTAGGCGGACAAGAGACCCAGTACTTC. Translated: CASSHSLGGQETQYF.

CDR3 nucleotides: TGCGCCAGCAGCTCCGGGACAGGGGTCTACGATGGCTACACCTTC. This encodes CASSSGTGVYDGYTF. The rearrangement uses TRBV5-1 and TRBJ1-2; 10 bases fit TRBD1. Per the germline V gene, CDR1 is SGHRS and CDR2 is YFSETQ. V was clipped by 3 bases and J by 6 bases; unmatched bases: 8. The CDR3 contains 15 residues.

V is TRBV7-9 and J is TRBJ2-1; TRBD2 is a possible D gene (6 bases). The V end was cut by 5 bases, the J end by 8 bases, with 22 bases between. This CDR3 has 16 residues. CDR1 is SEHNR, CDR2 FQNEAQ, per germline (reference sequence). The CDR3 here is CASSQGRPGVGDEQFF. The CDR3 DNA sequence: TGTGCCAGCAGCCAAGGTCGCCCGGGAGTAGGCGATGAGCAGTTCTTC.

The V gene is TRBV18, the J gene TRBJ2-1; weak D call: TRBD1 (6 bases). Germline V gene lookup returns CDR1 KGHSH and CDR2 LQKENI. The CDR3 is 15 residues long. V lost 6 bases and J 8 bases, leaving 20 bases between the germline ends. The CDR3 reads CASSVLGQNSDEQFF. CDR3 bases: TGTGCCAGCTCGGTTCTTGGACAGAACAGCGATGAGCAGTTCTTC.

Only one count was recorded for this clone. The chain links TRBV7-3 to TRBJ2-1, with D perhaps matching TRBD1 or TRBD2 (5 bases each). The germline V and J ends were trimmed by 2 bases and 2 bases, with 13 bases remaining between them. CDR3 size: 16 residues. Germline V lookup: CDR1 SGHTA, CDR2 FQGTGA. The CDR3 sequence: CASSLRHGDAYNEQFF. The CDR3 bases are TGTGCCAGCAGCTTACGCCACGGGGACGCCTACAATGAGCAGTTCTTC.

This chain uses TRBV27 with TRBJ1-5, with D perhaps matching TRBD1 (5 bases). This CDR3 has 14 residues. V was cut by 4 bases and J by 5 bases, with 12 bases left in between. In germline, CDR1 is MNHEY, CDR2 SMNVEV (reference sequence). The chain's CDR3 is CASSSGHGYQPQHF. In nucleotides, the CDR3 is TGTGCCAGCAGTTCAGGACACGGATATCAGCCCCAGCATTTT.

The chain recombines TRBV18 with TRBJ2-7; 8 nucleotides align to TRBD1. Germline CDR1 reads KGHSH; CDR2 reads LQKENI. The CDR3 loop spans 16 amino acids. V lost 0 bases to trimming and J lost 7 bases; unmatched junction nucleotides: 11. The CDR3 loop is CASSPPVGQGMGEQYF. The CDR3 DNA reads as TGTGCCAGCTCACCACCGGTAGGACAGGGAATGGGTGAGCAGTACTTC. The variable domain in full, with the rest retrieved from reference TRBV18 and TRBJ2-7, is NAGVMQNPRHLVRRRGQEARLRCSPMKGHSHVYWYRQLPEEGLKFMVYLQKENIIDESGMPKERFSAEFPKEGPSILRIQQVVRGDSAAYFCASSPPVGQGMGEQYFGPGTRLTVT.